The present T cell receptor delta chain was sequenced within a study of gammadelta T cells in human blood. Germline CDR1 and CDR2: GEAIGNYY and EKD. CDR3 length: 17 amino acids. TCRdb reran clone calling via CATT on the RT-PCR reads. The sample lists 150 or so delta-chain clones; 30% to 35% were seen once. This clone was observed a few times. The likely explanation is a read error, given a far larger clone one base away. Sequencing used Vgamma9Vdelta2 gamma-delta T cells from cord blood. This sequence originates from a newborn. The chain links TRDV2 to TRDJ2, with TRDD3 matching 12 bases. In the absence of a J gene in TCRdb, the DNA was matched to germline to assign it here. The CDR3 nucleotides read TGTGCCTGTGATGTACTGGGGGATACTCTTTTGACAACACAACTCTTCTTT. Amino acids: CACDVLGDTLLTTQLFF.